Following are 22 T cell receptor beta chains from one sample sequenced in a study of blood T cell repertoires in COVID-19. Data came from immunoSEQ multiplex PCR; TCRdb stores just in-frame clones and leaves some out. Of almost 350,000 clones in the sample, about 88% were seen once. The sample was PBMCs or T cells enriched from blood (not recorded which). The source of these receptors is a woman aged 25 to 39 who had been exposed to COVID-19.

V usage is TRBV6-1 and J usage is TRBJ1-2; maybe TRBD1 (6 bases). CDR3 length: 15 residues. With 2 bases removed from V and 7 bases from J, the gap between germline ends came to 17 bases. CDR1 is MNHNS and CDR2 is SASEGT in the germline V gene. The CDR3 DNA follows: TGTGCCAGCAGTGAAAGTAGGTCTTTCAGGGGTGGCTACACCTTC. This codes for CASSESRSFRGGYTF.

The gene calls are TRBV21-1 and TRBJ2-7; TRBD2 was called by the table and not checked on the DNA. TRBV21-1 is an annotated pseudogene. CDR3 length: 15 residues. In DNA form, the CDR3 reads TGTGCCAGCAGCAGTGGCGGGAGGTCCTCCTACGAGCAGTACTTC. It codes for CASSSGGRSSYEQYF.

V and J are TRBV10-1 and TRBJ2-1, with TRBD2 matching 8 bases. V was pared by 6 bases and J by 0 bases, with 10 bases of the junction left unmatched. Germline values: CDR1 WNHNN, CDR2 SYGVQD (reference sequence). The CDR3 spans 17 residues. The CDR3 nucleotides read TGCGCCAGCAGCGATTCGGCTAGCGGGCACTCCTACAATGAGCAGTTCTTC. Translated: CASSDSASGHSYNEQFF.

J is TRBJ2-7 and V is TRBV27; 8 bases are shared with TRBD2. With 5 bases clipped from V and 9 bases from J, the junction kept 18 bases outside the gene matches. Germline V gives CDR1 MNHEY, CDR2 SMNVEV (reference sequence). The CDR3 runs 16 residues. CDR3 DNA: TGTGCCAGCAGTCAAATACTTCCGGGACTAGGGAGGGGGCAGTACTTC. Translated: CASSQILPGLGRGQYF.

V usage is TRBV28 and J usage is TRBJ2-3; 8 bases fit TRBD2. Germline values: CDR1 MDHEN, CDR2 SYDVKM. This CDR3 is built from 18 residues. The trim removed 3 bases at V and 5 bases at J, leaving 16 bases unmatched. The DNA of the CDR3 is TGTGCCAGCAGTTTGCCTGGGGCCTTGCGGGAGGTCGTAGATACGCAGTATTTT. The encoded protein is CASSLPGALREVVDTQYF.

DNA of the CDR3: TGTGCCAGCAGCATAGGGACAGCCCGCCCGAACACTGAAGCTTTCTTT. Protein sequence: CASSIGTARPNTEAFF. The rearrangement uses TRBV5-8 and TRBJ1-1, with 7 positions matching TRBD1. CDR3 length: 16 amino acids. Germline lookup yields CDR1 SGHTS and CDR2 YDEGEE. J was trimmed by 1 base and V by 4 bases; bases with no gene match: 10.

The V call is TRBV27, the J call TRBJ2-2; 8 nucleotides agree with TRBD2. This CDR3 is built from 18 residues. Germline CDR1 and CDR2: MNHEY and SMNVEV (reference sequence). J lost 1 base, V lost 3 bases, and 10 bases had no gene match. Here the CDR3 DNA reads TGTGCCAGCAGTTTTTTTTTAGGGCTAGCGGGGAACACCGGGGAGCTGTTTTTT. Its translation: CASSFFLGLAGNTGELFF.

The CDR3 region is CASSLALRLPISTDTQYF. The CDR3 coding sequence is TGTGCCAGCAGCTTAGCCCTCAGACTACCCATAAGCACAGATACGCAGTATTTT. The chain combines TRBV7-9 with TRBJ2-3, with D perhaps TRBD2 (5 bases). CDR1 is SEHNR, CDR2 FQNEAQ, per germline (reference sequence). The CDR3 has 18 residues. V was pared by 0 bases and J by 0 bases, with 16 bases between.

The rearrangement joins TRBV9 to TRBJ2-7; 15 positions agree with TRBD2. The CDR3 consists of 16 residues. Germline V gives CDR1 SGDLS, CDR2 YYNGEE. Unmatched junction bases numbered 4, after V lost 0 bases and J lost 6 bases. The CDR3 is CASSVGGGLAGGEQYF. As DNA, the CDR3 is TGTGCCAGCAGCGTAGGGGGGGGACTAGCGGGAGGCGAGCAGTACTTC.

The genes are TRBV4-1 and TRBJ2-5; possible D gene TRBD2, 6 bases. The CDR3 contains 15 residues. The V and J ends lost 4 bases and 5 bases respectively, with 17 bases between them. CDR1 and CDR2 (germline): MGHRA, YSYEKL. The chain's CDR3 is CASSRGTGVGETQYF. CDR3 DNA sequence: TGCGCCAGCAGCCGGGGAACGGGAGTGGGGGAGACCCAGTACTTC.

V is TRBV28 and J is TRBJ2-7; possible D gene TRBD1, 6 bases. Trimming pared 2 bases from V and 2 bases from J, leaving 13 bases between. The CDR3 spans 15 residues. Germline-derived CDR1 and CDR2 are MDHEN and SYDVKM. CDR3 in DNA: TGTGCCAGCAGTTTAACAACAGGGTTGCCCTACGAGCAGTACTTC. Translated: CASSLTTGLPYEQYF.

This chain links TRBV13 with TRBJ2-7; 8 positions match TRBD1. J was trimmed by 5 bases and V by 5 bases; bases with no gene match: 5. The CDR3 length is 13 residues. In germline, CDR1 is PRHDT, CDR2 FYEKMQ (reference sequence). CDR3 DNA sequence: TGTGCCAGCAGCCCTCCAGGGGGCAACGAGCAGTACTTC. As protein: CASSPPGGNEQYF.

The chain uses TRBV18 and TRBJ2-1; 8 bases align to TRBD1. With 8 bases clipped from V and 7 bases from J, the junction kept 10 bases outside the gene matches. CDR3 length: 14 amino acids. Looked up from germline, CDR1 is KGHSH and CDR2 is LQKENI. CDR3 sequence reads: CASAQGARVNEQFF. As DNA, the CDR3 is TGTGCCAGCGCCCAGGGGGCGCGAGTTAATGAGCAGTTCTTC.

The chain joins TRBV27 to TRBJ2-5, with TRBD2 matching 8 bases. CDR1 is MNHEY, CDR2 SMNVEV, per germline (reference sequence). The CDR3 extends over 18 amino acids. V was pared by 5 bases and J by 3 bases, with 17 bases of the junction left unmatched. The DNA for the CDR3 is TGTGCCAGCAGTAACCATATTCCCTCCGGGGGGGGCGAAGAGACCCAGTACTTC. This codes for CASSNHIPSGGGEETQYF.

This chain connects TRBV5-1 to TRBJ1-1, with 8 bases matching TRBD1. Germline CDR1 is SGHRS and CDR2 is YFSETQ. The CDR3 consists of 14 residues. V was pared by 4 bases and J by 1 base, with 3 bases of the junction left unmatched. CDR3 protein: CASSPTGANTEAFF. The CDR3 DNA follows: TGCGCCAGCAGCCCGACAGGGGCGAACACTGAAGCTTTCTTT.

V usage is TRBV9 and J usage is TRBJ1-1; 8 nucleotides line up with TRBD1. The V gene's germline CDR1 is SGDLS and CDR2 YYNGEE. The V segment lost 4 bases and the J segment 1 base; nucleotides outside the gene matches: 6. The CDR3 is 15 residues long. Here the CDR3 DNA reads TGTGCCAGCAGCCCCCGGACAGGGACGAACACTGAAGCTTTCTTT. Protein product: CASSPRTGTNTEAFF.

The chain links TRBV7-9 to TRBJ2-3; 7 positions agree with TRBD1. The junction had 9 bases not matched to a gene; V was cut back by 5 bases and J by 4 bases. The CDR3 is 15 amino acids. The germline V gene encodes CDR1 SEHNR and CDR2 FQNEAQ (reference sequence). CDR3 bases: TGTGCCAGCAGCACCTGGGACAGCGGCGCAGATACGCAGTATTTT. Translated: CASSTWDSGADTQYF.

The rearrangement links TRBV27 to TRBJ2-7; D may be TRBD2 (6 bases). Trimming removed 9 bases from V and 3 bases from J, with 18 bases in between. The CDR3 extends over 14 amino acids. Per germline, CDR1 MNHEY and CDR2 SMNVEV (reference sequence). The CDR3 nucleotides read TGTGCCAGTAGTCCACGGGAGCTGAGCTACGAGCAGTACTTC. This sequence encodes CASSPRELSYEQYF.

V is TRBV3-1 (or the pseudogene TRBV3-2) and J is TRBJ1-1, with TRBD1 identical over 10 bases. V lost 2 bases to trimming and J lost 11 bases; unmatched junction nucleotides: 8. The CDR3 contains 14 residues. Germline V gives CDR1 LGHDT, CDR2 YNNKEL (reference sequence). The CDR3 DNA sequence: TGTGCCAGCAGCCAACGGGACAGGGGAGTGATTGCTTTCTTT. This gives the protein CASSQRDRGVIAFF.

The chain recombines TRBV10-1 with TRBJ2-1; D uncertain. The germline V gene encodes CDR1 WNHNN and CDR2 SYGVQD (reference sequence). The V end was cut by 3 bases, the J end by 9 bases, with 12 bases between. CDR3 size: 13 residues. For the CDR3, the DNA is TGCGCCAGCAGTGACCAAATTACGGGTGAGCAGTTCTTC. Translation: CASSDQITGEQFF.

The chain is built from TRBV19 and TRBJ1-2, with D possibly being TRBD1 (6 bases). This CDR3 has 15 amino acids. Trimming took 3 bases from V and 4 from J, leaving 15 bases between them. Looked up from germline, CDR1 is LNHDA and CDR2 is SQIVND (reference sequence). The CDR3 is CASSIEGRGGYGYTF. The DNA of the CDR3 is TGTGCCAGTAGTATCGAAGGCAGGGGCGGCTATGGCTACACCTTC.

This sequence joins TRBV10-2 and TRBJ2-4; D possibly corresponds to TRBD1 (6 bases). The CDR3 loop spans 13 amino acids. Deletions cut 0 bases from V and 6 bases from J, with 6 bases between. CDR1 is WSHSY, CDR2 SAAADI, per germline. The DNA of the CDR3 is TGCGCCAGCAGTGAGTCAGGGGGAAACATTCAGTACTTC. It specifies CASSESGGNIQYF.